The T cell receptor (beta chain) under discussion was sequenced for a study of beta chain features in type 1 diabetes. General study findings and limits: A closer apparent resemblance between naive, central memory and Treg TCRB repertoires was seen in patients than in healthy donors. People with Type 1 diabetes carried modestly yet significantly shorter TCRB CDR3s in all four CD4+ subsets. Patients with type 1 diabetes showed fewer VDJ junction insertions and more deletions.

Every bit of the isolated RNA underwent reverse transcription, so sequencing read expressed TCRB transcripts. The assay was immunoSEQ multiplex PCR, and TCRdb's table has in-frame clones only and misses some. Of over 200,000 clones in the sample, about a tenth were seen once. The germline gives CDR1 SGDLS, CDR2 YYNGEE. The V segment lost 2 bases and the J segment 4 bases; nucleotides outside the gene matches: 4. The CDR3 sequence is 16 residues long. Researchers reported sorting CD4+ naive, central memory, regulatory and stem cell-like memory cells via CD45RO/CCR7/CD25/CD127/CD95/CD27. Every sorted population was more than 95% pure. This clone was seen a few times. No antigen is known for it.

The source material was naive CD4+ T cells from blood. The rearrangement uses TRBV9 and TRBJ2-1; 12 nucleotides match TRBD2. The sequence was collected from a man aged 25-45 years with type 1 diabetes. The CDR3: CASSVTGTSGYNEQFF. The CDR3 DNA sequence: TGTGCCAGCAGCGTCACCGGGACTAGCGGGTACAATGAGCAGTTCTTC.